The 13 T cell receptor beta chains listed next were all sequenced from one sample in a study of blood T cell repertoires in COVID-19. The protocol was immunoSEQ multiplex PCR, while the TCRdb copy is restricted to in-frame clones and leaves out a portion. Among roughly 270,000 clones listed, 88% were seen once. The source material was peripheral blood. Receptor source: a young man with active or convalescent COVID-19.

The chain is built from TRBV6-6 and TRBJ1-1; tentatively, D is TRBD1 (6 bases). This CDR3 is 15 amino acids long. The V and J ends lost 4 bases and 4 bases respectively, with 16 bases between them. Germline lookup yields CDR1 MNHNY and CDR2 SVGAGI (reference sequence). The CDR3 bases are TGTGCCAGCAGTTTGAGGCAGGGGTGGGGCACTGAAGCTTTCTTT. Its protein product is CASSLRQGWGTEAFF.

V is TRBV5-8 and J is TRBJ1-2, with 10 nucleotides matching TRBD1. The V gene's germline CDR1 is SGHTS and CDR2 YDEGEE. V was pared by 4 bases and J by 4 bases, with 10 bases of the junction left unmatched. The CDR3 loop spans 16 amino acids. The CDR3 is CASSGPGTGAVYGYTF. The CDR3 region has the DNA TGTGCCAGCAGCGGACCCGGGACAGGGGCTGTCTATGGCTACACCTTC.

This clone was recorded at least ten times. The chain joins TRBV24-1 to TRBJ2-3; D may be TRBD2 (9 bases). The CDR3 has 21 residues. The V and J ends lost 8 bases and 5 bases respectively, with 37 bases between them. In germline, CDR1 is KGHDR, CDR2 SFDVKD. The CDR3 is CATNSATYRGLGTSPLDTQYF. In nucleotides, the CDR3 is TGTGCCACCAACTCCGCAACTTACAGGGGGTTGGGGACTAGCCCTCTAGATACGCAGTATTTT.

V and J are TRBV5-6 and TRBJ2-4; D is possibly TRBD2 (6 bases). Per germline, CDR1 SGHDT and CDR2 YYEEEE. The CDR3 covers 15 residues. Trimming removed 4 bases at V and 0 bases at J, with 11 bases between. The CDR3 here is CASSPVGRAKNIQYF. CDR3 nucleotides: TGTGCCAGCAGCCCCGTCGGGAGAGCCAAAAACATTCAGTACTTC.

The V and J genes are TRBV12-3 or TRBV12-4 and TRBJ1-5; D might be TRBD1 (5 bases). The CDR3 has 13 amino acids. V gave up 6 bases and J gave up 4 bases, with 10 bases separating them. CDR3 coding DNA: TGTGCCAGCAGGCAACAGGTAAATCAGCCCCAGCATTTT. This translates into CASRQQVNQPQHF.

This clone was counted only a few times. The V and J genes are TRBV28 and TRBJ1-5, with 9 bases identical to TRBD1. Germline lookup yields CDR1 MDHEN and CDR2 SYDVKM. The ends lost 6 bases at V and 2 bases at J; junction bases unmatched: 11. This CDR3 comprises 17 residues. CDR3 amino acids: CASRPGQGFLGNQPQHF. The CDR3, as DNA: TGTGCCAGCAGGCCGGGACAGGGATTTTTAGGCAATCAGCCCCAGCATTTT.

The chain combines TRBV9 with TRBJ1-2, with 7 bases that match TRBD1. The V gene's germline CDR1 is SGDLS and CDR2 YYNGEE. Germline trimming cut 1 base from V and 3 bases from J; bases unmatched to any gene: 9. The CDR3 has 16 amino acids. CDR3 region: CASSVTRDRADYGYTF. CDR3 nucleotide sequence: TGTGCCAGCAGCGTAACCCGAGACAGGGCAGACTATGGCTACACCTTC.

The chain has TRBV9 and TRBJ1-2, with 7 bases identical to TRBD1. The CDR3 is 15 amino acids. Germline CDR1 is SGDLS and CDR2 is YYNGEE. V shed 0 bases and J 8 bases; nucleotides not matched to a gene: 10. The DNA for the CDR3 is TGTGCCAGCAGCGTAGATGGGACAGAAGTTGGCGGCTACACCTTC. It codes for CASSVDGTEVGGYTF.

The chain has TRBV11-2 and TRBJ2-7, with 7 nucleotides matching TRBD1. V lost 3 bases and J lost 2; bases outside the gene matches: 1. The CDR3 runs to 13 residues. Germline V gives CDR1 SGHAT, CDR2 FQNNGV. The CDR3 spells CASSFDRAYEQYF. As DNA, the CDR3 is TGTGCCAGCAGCTTCGACAGGGCCTACGAGCAGTACTTC.

V gene TRBV7-8 combines with J gene TRBJ2-5, with 10 bases matching TRBD1. V gave up 2 bases and J gave up 0 bases; unmatched junction bases: 9. Germline-derived CDR1 and CDR2 are SGHVS and FQNEAQ. The CDR3 consists of 18 residues. The CDR3 DNA sequence: TGTGCCAGCAGCTTACCGGAGGGACAGGGGATTAACCAAGAGACCCAGTACTTC. Its translation is CASSLPEGQGINQETQYF.

This clone was seen only once. The rearrangement uses TRBV11-1 and TRBJ1-2; D is undetermined. V lost 4 bases to trimming and J lost 2 bases, with 14 bases between them. The CDR3 contains 15 residues. Germline CDR1 reads SGHAT; CDR2 reads FQDESV (reference sequence). CDR3 residues: CASSSVVDKNYGYTF. CDR3 in DNA: TGTGCCAGCAGCTCTGTCGTTGACAAGAACTATGGCTACACCTTC.

The V and J genes are TRBV7-8 and TRBJ2-3, with a possible D match to TRBD1 (6 bases). CDR1 and CDR2 (germline): SGHVS, FQNEAQ. The length of the CDR3 is 16 residues. V was trimmed by 0 bases and J by 0 bases, leaving 10 bases between them. The CDR3 loop reads CASSLAQGLSTDTQYF. The CDR3, as DNA: TGTGCCAGCAGCTTAGCGCAGGGGTTAAGCACAGATACGCAGTATTTT. The full variable domain, its missing parts supplied by reference TRBV7-8 and TRBJ2-3, is GAGVSQSPRYKVAKRGQDVALRCDPISGHVSLFWYQQALGQGPEFLTYFQNEAQLDKSGLPSDRFFAERPEGSVSTLKIQRTQQEDSAVYLCASSLAQGLSTDTQYFGPGTRLTVL.

The chain couples TRBV19 to TRBJ2-5; 9 bases match TRBD2. The V gene's germline CDR1 is LNHDA and CDR2 SQIVND (reference sequence). V trimming: 3 bases; J trimming: 1 base; junction bases outside the gene matches: 9. The length of the CDR3 is 17 residues. The CDR3 protein is CASSMGSGGPFQETQYF. In DNA, the CDR3 is TGTGCCAGTAGTATGGGTAGCGGGGGACCCTTCCAAGAGACCCAGTACTTC.